This T cell receptor (beta chain) was retrieved from a study of T cell responses to AZD1222 COVID-19 vaccine. Study-wide background: Analyses pooled second doses at about 4 or about 12 weeks.

Turning to this clone: The antigen is undetermined.

Some clones are missing from TCRdb's copy, which holds only in-frame ones; the method was immunoSEQ multiplex PCR. Among over 120,000 clones listed, roughly nine tenths were seen once. Study-wide results and caveats: The donor cohort was predominantly white British with a female majority, and clonal diversity may have been underestimated. Scientists sampled the repertoires only once the peak T cell response had passed.

This sequence originates from an adult in good health. The sample here was peripheral blood, taken on day 0 of AZD1222 vaccination.

The CDR3 here is CASSLLGSIGELFF. CDR3 sequence (DNA): TGTGCCAGCAGTCTCCTCGGGAGTATCGGGGAGCTGTTTTTT. The chain links TRBV3-1 (or the pseudogene TRBV3-2) to TRBJ2-2, with D possibly being TRBD2 (6 bases). Trimming stripped 6 bases from V and 7 bases from J, with 15 bases between. Germline assignment: CDR1 LGHDT and CDR2 YNNKEL (reference sequence). The CDR3 is made up of 14 amino acids.